The 30 T cell receptor beta chains below were found in one sample sequenced in a study of blood T cell repertoires in COVID-19. The assay was immunoSEQ multiplex PCR, and TCRdb's table has in-frame clones only and misses some. Of tens of thousands of clones in the sample, around 79% were seen once. What was sequenced was peripheral blood. The source is a woman of 80 years or more with active or convalescent COVID-19.

The rearrangement uses TRBV28 and TRBJ2-5; D perhaps matches TRBD2 (6 bases). This CDR3 is built from 18 residues. CDR1 and CDR2 from the germline V gene are MDHEN and SYDVKM. The V gene lost 6 bases and the J gene lost 3 bases, with 26 bases spanning the gap. CDR3 residues: CASSRTGFTRGRKETQYF. In DNA, the CDR3 is TGTGCCAGCAGCCGAACTGGTTTTACGCGGGGCAGAAAAGAGACCCAGTACTTC.

The J gene is TRBJ1-1, the V gene TRBV10-3; a weak D match, TRBD1 (5 bases). The germline V gene encodes CDR1 ENHRY and CDR2 SYGVKD. Trimming left V 8 bases short and J 6 bases short, with 13 bases between. The CDR3 covers 12 residues. The CDR3 protein is CAIGGGIPEAFF. In nucleotides, the CDR3 is TGTGCCATCGGGGGGGGGATCCCTGAAGCTTTCTTT.

The CDR3 sequence: CASSPNRVNEQFF. The CDR3 DNA follows: TGTGCCAGCAGCCCAAACAGGGTGAATGAGCAGTTCTTC. V and J are TRBV3-1 (or the pseudogene TRBV3-2) and TRBJ2-1; D might be TRBD1 (6 bases). From germline, CDR1 is LGHDT and CDR2 YNNKEL (reference sequence). The CDR3 is made up of 13 amino acids. V lost 4 bases and J lost 7, with 11 bases in between.

This chain joins TRBV5-1 and TRBJ2-1, with a weak D call TRBD1 (5 bases). V shed 3 bases and J shed 5 bases, with 9 bases lying between them. This CDR3 is built from 13 residues. Germline-derived CDR1 and CDR2 are SGHRS and YFSETQ. The CDR3 reads CASSSGQHNEQFF. The CDR3 nucleotides are TGCGCCAGCAGCTCAGGGCAACACAATGAGCAGTTCTTC.

This chain connects TRBV28 to TRBJ1-1; the D is unclear. This CDR3 comprises 17 residues. CDR1 MDHEN and CDR2 SYDVKM come from the germline V gene. V was clipped by 2 bases and J by 1 base, with 17 bases between them. For the CDR3, the DNA is TGTGCCAGCAGTTTAGGCAGATTTGGCCCAAAGAACACTGAAGCTTTCTTT. Translation: CASSLGRFGPKNTEAFF.

The V call is TRBV19, the J call TRBJ1-6, with D uncertain. Trimming left V 5 bases short and J 0 bases short, with 14 bases between. Per the germline V gene, CDR1 is LNHDA and CDR2 is SQIVND (reference sequence). The CDR3 has 17 amino acids. The CDR3 region is CASSLPPASSYNSPLHF. The CDR3 nucleotides read TGTGCCAGTAGTCTCCCGCCCGCGAGCTCCTATAATTCACCCCTCCACTTT.

The V call is TRBV15, the J call TRBJ2-1; D is perhaps TRBD1 (5 bases). The ends were cut back, 0 bases at V and 0 bases at J, with 21 bases in the middle. Germline V gene sequence: CDR1 LNHNV, CDR2 YYDKDF (reference sequence). CDR3 length: 20 amino acids. The CDR3 region is CATSRDLGASSFRSYNEQFF. CDR3 sequence (DNA): TGTGCCACCAGCAGAGACCTAGGGGCGAGTTCCTTTCGCTCCTACAATGAGCAGTTCTTC.

The gene calls are TRBV11-3 and TRBJ2-7; D remains unclear. Germline V gives CDR1 SGHNT, CDR2 YENEEA. The CDR3 sequence is 14 residues long. Between the trimmed V and J ends, which lost 4 bases and 2 bases, there was a span of 12 bases. The CDR3 loop is CASSSYDKPYEQYF. Here the CDR3 DNA reads TGTGCCAGCAGCTCCTATGACAAACCCTACGAGCAGTACTTC. Full variable domain (missing parts from reference TRBV11-3 and TRBJ2-7): EAGVVQSPRYKIIEKKQPVAFWCNPISGHNTLYWYLQNLGQGPELLIRYENEEAVDDSQLPKDRFSAERLKGVDSTLKIQPAELGDSAVYLCASSSYDKPYEQYFGPGTRLTVT.

The V gene is TRBV6-2 or TRBV6-3, the J gene TRBJ1-5, with 12 bases fitting TRBD1. Trimming at V came to 3 bases and at J to 4 bases, leaving 13 bases not matched to a gene. Germline CDR1 MNHEY, CDR2 SVGEGT. This CDR3 contains 19 residues. CDR3 bases: TGTGCCAGCAGTTATAGGACCGGGACAGGGGGCTTTGGAAATCAGCCCCAGCATTTT. This translates into CASSYRTGTGGFGNQPQHF.

A few counts support this clone. The chain employs TRBV19 and TRBJ1-5, with D perhaps matching TRBD1 (6 bases). With 4 bases removed from V and 4 bases from J, the gap between germline ends came to 14 bases. From germline, CDR1 is LNHDA and CDR2 SQIVND (reference sequence). The CDR3 is made up of 15 amino acids. CDR3 sequence: CASSTERGGNQPQHF. The CDR3 coding sequence is TGTGCCAGTAGTACGGAGAGGGGGGGAAATCAGCCCCAGCATTTT.

This chain's CDR3 is CASSLEGQPMGGYTF. The CDR3 coding sequence is TGCGCCAGCAGCTTGGAGGGACAGCCTATGGGTGGCTACACCTTC. This chain connects TRBV5-1 to TRBJ1-2, with 7 bases matching TRBD1. The CDR3 is made up of 15 amino acids. Trimming cost V 0 bases and J 7 bases; bases outside gene matches: 9. The germline gives CDR1 SGHRS, CDR2 YFSETQ. The full variable domain, completed using reference TRBV5-1 and TRBJ1-2, is KAGVTQTPRYLIKTRGQQVTLSCSPISGHRSVSWYQQTPGQGLQFLFEYFSETQRNKGNFPGRFSGRQFSNSRSEMNVSTLELGDSALYLCASSLEGQPMGGYTFGSGTRLTVV.

The CDR3 loop is CASSQDRQRTNTEAFF. CDR3 nucleotide sequence: TGCGCCAGCAGCCAAGATAGGCAGCGAACGAACACTGAAGCTTTCTTT. The rearrangement links TRBV4-1 to TRBJ1-1; D is unclear. The germline V and J ends were trimmed by 0 bases and 1 base, with 12 bases remaining between them. The CDR3 is 16 residues long. Germline V gives CDR1 MGHRA, CDR2 YSYEKL.

The DNA of the CDR3 is TGTGCCAGCAGCCACCGTCGGTCTATATACCAAGAGACCCAGTACTTC. The encoded protein is CASSHRRSIYQETQYF. The rearrangement uses TRBV3-1 (or the pseudogene TRBV3-2) and TRBJ2-5; no firm D call. The CDR3 has 16 residues. Germline CDR1 and CDR2: LGHDT and YNNKEL (reference sequence). The V and J ends lost 3 bases and 0 bases respectively, with 14 bases between them.

The table lists this clone with a few counts. The CDR3 DNA sequence: TGCGCCAGCAGCCAAGTCTCGCGGGCCACCGGGGAGCTGTTTTTT. Residues: CASSQVSRATGELFF. V and J are TRBV4-3 and TRBJ2-2; TRBD2 is a possible D gene (5 bases). Trimming left V 1 base short and J 4 bases short, with 10 bases between. The CDR3 has 15 residues. The V gene's germline CDR1 is LGHNA and CDR2 YSLEER.

This chain uses TRBV7-9 with TRBJ2-1, with 9 nucleotides matching TRBD2. The germline gives CDR1 SEHNR, CDR2 FQNEAQ (reference sequence). CDR3 length: 13 amino acids. Trimming at V came to 4 bases and at J to 15 bases, leaving 10 bases not matched to a gene. CDR3 DNA sequence: TGTGCCAGCAGCTGGGTGGAGGGGACTAGCCCGTTCTTC. Translation: CASSWVEGTSPFF.

The chain has TRBV14 and TRBJ1-2, with TRBD1 matching over 7 bases. The CDR3 spans 16 residues. In germline, CDR1 is SGHDN, CDR2 FVKESK. With V trimmed by 0 bases and J by 6 bases, 10 bases remained unmatched. CDR3: CASSQDPGDRWNGYTF. CDR3 sequence (DNA): TGTGCCAGCAGCCAAGATCCGGGGGACAGATGGAATGGCTACACCTTC.

The rearrangement uses TRBV11-2 and TRBJ2-7; D is unresolved. There are 12 residues in the CDR3. Germline-derived CDR1 and CDR2 are SGHAT and FQNNGV. V shed 1 base and J shed 3 bases, with 4 bases lying between them. The CDR3 region has the DNA TGTGCCAGCAGCTTAGTCCGCTACGAGCAGTACTTC. Residues: CASSLVRYEQYF. Full variable domain (outside the CDR3, taken from reference TRBV11-2 and TRBJ2-7): EAGVAQSPRYKIIEKRQSVAFWCNPISGHATLYWYQQILGQGPKLLIQFQNNGVVDDSQLPKDRFSAERLKGVDSTLKIQPAKLEDSAVYLCASSLVRYEQYFGPGTRLTVT.

The gene calls are TRBV7-2 and TRBJ1-6; D is uncertain. The CDR3 loop spans 15 amino acids. In germline, CDR1 is SGHTA, CDR2 FQGNSA. The V end was cut by 2 bases, the J end by 4 bases, with 9 bases between. The CDR3 protein is CASSLLASYNSPLHF. Written as DNA, the CDR3 is TGTGCCAGCAGCTTACTGGCTTCATATAATTCACCCCTCCACTTT.

The chain carries TRBV6-6 and TRBJ2-2; possibly TRBD2 for D (6 bases). The CDR3 contains 15 residues. V shed 7 bases and J shed 3 bases, with 15 bases lying between them. Germline CDR1 reads MNHNY; CDR2 reads SVGAGI (reference sequence). The CDR3 loop is CASILAPGYTGELFF. CDR3 DNA: TGTGCCAGCATACTAGCCCCCGGGTACACCGGGGAGCTGTTTTTT.

The V call is TRBV29-1, the J call TRBJ2-7; TRBD1 aligns across 8 bases. CDR1 is SQVTM and CDR2 is ANQGSEA in the germline V gene. The CDR3 totals 15 residues. V was pared by 4 bases and J by 2 bases, with 10 bases of the junction left unmatched. CDR3: CSVVAADRGTYEQYF. In DNA form, the CDR3 reads TGCAGCGTTGTAGCGGCTGACAGGGGTACCTACGAGCAGTACTTC.

The rearrangement links TRBV2 to TRBJ2-7; D is perhaps TRBD1 (5 bases). Germline V gives CDR1 SNHLY, CDR2 FYNNEI. Between the trimmed V and J ends, which lost 1 base and 2 bases, there was a span of 12 bases. The CDR3 is made up of 15 amino acids. The CDR3 DNA follows: TGTGCCAGCAGTGAAGGACAGTTTCTTACCTACGAGCAGTACTTC. Amino acids: CASSEGQFLTYEQYF.

The rearrangement links TRBV7-8 to TRBJ2-7; no firm D call. Germline V CDR1 and CDR2: SGHVS, FQNEAQ. The CDR3 is 15 amino acids. The V end lost 4 bases, the J end lost 2 bases, and 15 bases lay between the germline ends. CDR3 nucleotide sequence: TGTGCCAGCAGCTCCTCGTTAAACTTTGCCTACGAGCAGTACTTC. Amino acid sequence: CASSSSLNFAYEQYF.

The chain links TRBV7-8 to TRBJ1-4; 9 bases match TRBD1. V was clipped by 4 bases and J by 7 bases; unmatched bases: 7. This CDR3 comprises 15 residues. CDR1 and CDR2 from the germline V gene are SGHVS and FQNEAQ. Here the CDR3 DNA reads TGTGCCAGCAGCTACCGGGACAGGGCAGTTGAAAAACTGTTTTTT. Its protein is CASSYRDRAVEKLFF.

The J gene is TRBJ2-7, the V gene TRBV18, with a tentative D call TRBD1 (6 bases). The CDR3 has 13 amino acids. Germline V CDR1 and CDR2: KGHSH, LQKENI. V lost 3 bases and J lost 6, with 12 bases in between. The CDR3 is CASSPTGMGEQYF. The CDR3, as DNA: TGTGCCAGCTCACCCACAGGGATGGGCGAGCAGTACTTC.

The J gene is TRBJ1-5, the V gene TRBV28; 10 positions agree with TRBD1. Germline V gene lookup returns CDR1 MDHEN and CDR2 SYDVKM. The CDR3 covers 14 residues. V trimming: 7 bases; J trimming: 4 bases; junction bases outside the gene matches: 4. CDR3 DNA sequence: TGTGCCAGCATTCCGGGACAGGGGAATCAGCCCCAGCATTTT. It codes for CASIPGQGNQPQHF. Using reference TRBV28 and TRBJ1-5 for the parts outside the CDR3, the full variable domain is DVKVTQSSRYLVKRTGEKVFLECVQDMDHENMFWYRQDPGLGLRLIYFSYDVKMKEKGDIPEGYSVSREKKERFSLILESASTNQTSMYLCASIPGQGNQPQHFGDGTRLSIL.

This clone appeared once. The J gene is TRBJ1-1, the V gene TRBV29-1; D is perhaps TRBD1 (6 bases). V dropped 6 bases and J dropped 11 bases, with 19 bases sitting between them. The CDR3 totals 12 residues. Germline V gene sequence: CDR1 SQVTM, CDR2 ANQGSEA. CDR3 nucleotides: TGCAGCGTGGGGGAGGGGGGGCAGTATGCTTTCTTT. Translated, it gives CSVGEGGQYAFF.

The chain uses TRBV30 and TRBJ1-4; tentatively, D is TRBD1 (5 bases). V shed 3 bases and J shed 5 bases, with 10 bases lying between them. Germline V gives CDR1 GTSNPN, CDR2 SVGIG (reference sequence). The CDR3 consists of 13 residues. CDR3 region: CAWRRQQNEKLFF. In DNA, the CDR3 is TGTGCCTGGAGGAGACAGCAAAATGAAAAACTGTTTTTT.

This clone has more than one count but fewer than ten. This chain joins TRBV7-8 and TRBJ2-2, with 11 bases identical to TRBD1. J gave up 2 bases and V 4 bases, and 3 bases lay outside the gene matches. This CDR3 is built from 16 residues. Per the germline V gene, CDR1 is SGHVS and CDR2 is FQNEAQ. CDR3 DNA: TGTGCCAGCAGCTGGCGGACAGGGGGCAACACCGGGGAGCTGTTTTTT. Amino acid sequence: CASSWRTGGNTGELFF.

This chain connects TRBV5-4 to TRBJ2-5, with 14 bases that match TRBD2. The CDR3 is made up of 16 amino acids. Germline CDR1 is SGHNT and CDR2 is YYREEE (reference sequence). J gave up 4 bases and V 1 base, and 3 bases lay outside the gene matches. DNA of the CDR3: TGTGCCAGCAGCTTGCCGGGACTAGCGGGAGTAGAGACCCAGTACTTC. This sequence encodes CASSLPGLAGVETQYF. The variable domain in full, completed from reference TRBV5-4 and TRBJ2-5, reads ETGVTQSPTHLIKTRGQQVTLRCSSQSGHNTVSWYQQALGQGPQFIFQYYREEENGRGNFPPRFSGLQFPNYSSELNVNALELDDSALYLCASSLPGLAGVETQYFGPGTRLLVL.

The V and J genes are TRBV18 and TRBJ2-3, with D perhaps matching TRBD2 (5 bases). V dropped 3 bases and J dropped 0 bases, with 13 bases sitting between them. CDR1 and CDR2 from the germline V gene are KGHSH and LQKENI. The CDR3 consists of 16 residues. CDR3 sequence: CASSPRAGVSTDTQYF. CDR3 DNA: TGTGCCAGCTCACCGAGGGCAGGCGTAAGCACAGATACGCAGTATTTT.